A single sample gave rise to the 27 T cell receptor beta chains below, sequenced in a study of Graves' ophthalmopathy and Graves' hyperthyroidism. The TCR beta CDR3 regions underwent amplification from RNA transcripts. HTBI primers were used in a first-round RT-PCR, which preceded a second-round multiplex PCR. In TCRdb, the multiplex PCR reads were re-called with MiXCR into one record per CDR3 protein. The data contain about 620,000 distinct CDR3 sequences, approximately 21% of them singletons. The sequenced sample was peripheral blood. These receptors were taken from a young woman with stable Graves' hyperthyroidism. Some clones in this sample may be carry-over from other donors' samples.

The CDR3 sequence is CATSSAEGPGGRETQYF. The DNA for the CDR3 is TGTGCCACCAGCAGTGCCGAGGGACCCGGAGGACGGGAGACCCAGTACTTC. The chain carries TRBV15 and TRBJ2-5; possibly TRBD1 or TRBD2 for D (5 bases each). The CDR3 runs to 17 residues. V gave up 3 bases and J gave up 5 bases, with 22 bases separating them. Germline lookup yields CDR1 LNHNV and CDR2 YYDKDF (reference sequence).

This clonotype was counted ten times or more. The rearrangement joins TRBV30 to TRBJ1-3, with D possibly TRBD1 on 6 matching bases. From germline, CDR1 is GTSNPN and CDR2 SVGIG (reference sequence). V lost 5 bases, J lost 0 bases, and 8 bases lay in between. The CDR3 contains 13 residues. The CDR3 region has the DNA TGTGCCTGGGCACAGGGCTCTGGAAACACCATATATTTT. Protein: CAWAQGSGNTIYF.

This clonotype has a count of ten or more. The gene calls are TRBV29-1 and TRBJ1-2, with no clear D. The V end lost 4 bases, the J end lost 0 bases, and 18 bases lay between the germline ends. The CDR3 consists of 16 residues. Germline values: CDR1 SQVTM, CDR2 ANQGSEA. The CDR3 reads CSVATTTTRTNYGYTF. DNA for the CDR3: TGCAGCGTTGCCACAACAACGACACGGACTAACTATGGCTACACCTTC.

This clonotype was seen many times. CDR3 sequence reads: CASSQGATPLEQYF. In DNA, the CDR3 is TGTGCCAGCAGTCAGGGGGCGACCCCCCTCGAGCAGTACTTC. The J gene is TRBJ2-7, the V gene TRBV12-3 or TRBV12-4; TRBD1 agrees at 8 bases. After removal of 5 bases from V and 6 bases from J, the junction contained 9 bases not matched to a gene. The CDR3 length is 14 residues.

This clonotype appeared a few times. V usage is TRBV2 and J usage is TRBJ2-3, with D unclear. This CDR3 has 13 amino acids. The germline V gene has CDR1 SNHLY and CDR2 FYNNEI. Deletions cut 2 bases from V and 4 bases from J, with 7 bases between. The CDR3 protein is CASSEKTPDTQYF. The CDR3 DNA follows: TGTGCCAGCAGTGAAAAGACACCAGATACGCAGTATTTT.

The chain has TRBV12-3 or TRBV12-4 and TRBJ1-1, with no clear D. V shed 2 bases and J shed 1 base, with 11 bases lying between them. This CDR3 has 15 residues. The CDR3 loop reads CASSLFVVPNTEAFF. The CDR3 coding sequence is TGTGCCAGCAGTTTATTCGTGGTCCCGAACACTGAAGCTTTCTTT.

In this sample, this clonotype turned up many times. This sequence joins TRBV28 and TRBJ1-5; D is possibly TRBD1 (6 bases). V shed 6 bases and J shed 0 bases, with 12 bases lying between them. Germline-derived CDR1 and CDR2 are MDHEN and SYDVKM. The CDR3 length is 15 residues. The CDR3 DNA sequence: TGTGCCAGCAGGACAGGACAGAATAGCAATCAGCCCCAGCATTTT. Its translation: CASRTGQNSNQPQHF.

Concerning this clonotype itself: The conserved final phenylalanine or tryptophan is absent from the CDR3, which likely points to a read error. This sequence joins TRBV9 and TRBJ1-1; no reliable D call. Trimming cost V 4 bases and J 1 base, with 8 bases left between them. This CDR3 contains 13 residues. Germline V gene lookup returns CDR1 SGDLS and CDR2 YYNGEE. CDR3 sequence: CASSSDSNTEAFL. The CDR3 nucleotides are TGTGCCAGCAGCTCAGACTCGAACACTGAAGCTTTCTTG.

The chain employs TRBV12-5 and TRBJ2-5, with D possibly being TRBD1 (6 bases). The germline gives CDR1 LGHNT, CDR2 FRNRAP. This CDR3 contains 14 residues. With 2 bases removed from V and 2 bases from J, the gap between germline ends came to 9 bases. In nucleotides, the CDR3 is TGTGCTAGTGGTTTGCTAACAGGGCAAGAGACCCAGTACTTC. Its translation is CASGLLTGQETQYF.

Details on this clonotype: No conserved phenylalanine or tryptophan is present at the end of the CDR3, so a read error is the likely explanation. The rearrangement joins TRBV2 to TRBJ2-7, with 9 bases identical to TRBD1. CDR1 and CDR2 from the germline V gene are SNHLY and FYNNEI. This CDR3 region has 14 residues. Germline trimming cut 3 bases from V and 3 bases from J; bases unmatched to any gene: 3. CDR3 nucleotides: TGTGCCAGCAGTGAGGGACAGGGCCTCTACGAGCAGTACTAC. Translating gives CASSEGQGLYEQYY.

This clonotype was observed at least ten times. This chain links TRBV2 with TRBJ2-5; 12 bases fit TRBD2. The CDR3 contains 15 residues. The germline CDR1 and CDR2 sequences are SNHLY and FYNNEI. The J segment lost 6 bases and the V segment lost 4 bases, leaving 6 bases of the junction unmatched. The CDR3 bases are TGTGCCAGCAGTGCTAGCGGGGGGGCCGCGAAGACCCAGTACTTC. It translates to CASSASGGAAKTQYF. Together with reference TRBV2 and TRBJ2-5, the CDR3 gives the full variable domain: EPEVTQTPSHQVTQMGQEVILRCVPISNHLYFYWYRQILGQKVEFLVSFYNNEISEKSEIFDDQFSVERPDGSNFTLKIRSTKLEDSAMYFCASSASGGAAKTQYFGPGTRLLVL.

This clonotype was seen at least ten times. The chain is built from TRBV12-3 or TRBV12-4 and TRBJ1-1; the D is unclear. Trimming left V 6 bases short and J 0 bases short, with 8 bases between. The CDR3 extends over 13 amino acids. CDR3 DNA sequence: TGTGCCAGCAGCTCCTCTATGAACACTGAAGCTTTCTTT. As protein: CASSSSMNTEAFF.

This clonotype was detected many times. The rearrangement uses TRBV28 and TRBJ1-1; D is possibly TRBD1 (6 bases). Trimming removed 6 bases from V and 3 bases from J, with 14 bases in between. Germline V CDR1 and CDR2: MDHEN, SYDVKM. The CDR3 sequence is 14 residues long. CDR3 residues: CASSPTGQYTEAFF. The CDR3 bases are TGTGCCAGCAGCCCAACCGGACAGTACACTGAAGCTTTCTTT.

This clonotype was seen ten or more times. The chain joins TRBV20-1 to TRBJ2-7, with 9 bases that match TRBD2. This CDR3 is 14 amino acids long. J lost 0 bases, V lost 5 bases, and 5 bases had no gene match. The germline V gene encodes CDR1 DFQATT and CDR2 SNEGSKA (reference sequence). The CDR3, as DNA: TGCAGTGCTCGGGCGGGGGGGAGCTCCTACGAGCAGTACTTC. Translated: CSARAGGSSYEQYF.

A few counts support this clonotype. The chain links TRBV7-6 to TRBJ2-2; 9 bases fit TRBD1. Germline V gives CDR1 SGHVS, CDR2 FNYEAQ. The CDR3 runs 16 residues. V lost 2 bases and J lost 3; bases outside the gene matches: 4. CDR3 DNA: TGTGCCAGCAGCTTACCTAGGACAGGGGACACCGGGGAGCTGTTTTTT. The encoded protein is CASSLPRTGDTGELFF.

This clonotype has ten or more counts. The CDR3 is CASSVSGENTGELFF. CDR3 DNA: TGTGCCAGCAGTGTTAGCGGAGAAAACACCGGGGAGCTGTTTTTT. The chain couples TRBV6-1 to TRBJ2-2; tentatively, D is TRBD2 (6 bases). Trimming took 4 bases from V and 2 from J, leaving 11 bases between them. The CDR3 consists of 15 residues. Germline loops: CDR1 MNHNS, CDR2 SASEGT.

This clonotype was recorded many times. The J gene is TRBJ1-2, the V gene TRBV18; D is undetermined. Germline-derived CDR1 and CDR2 are KGHSH and LQKENI. V lost 3 bases and J 5 bases, leaving 7 bases between the germline ends. The CDR3 runs to 12 residues. DNA for the CDR3: TGTGCCAGCTCACCCGAAGGGTATGGCTACACCTTC. It is translated as CASSPEGYGYTF.

This clonotype was counted ten times or more. CDR3 bases: TGTGCCAGCTTTACGGACCAAACACCAGAGACCCAGTACTTC. It is translated as CASFTDQTPETQYF. The chain carries TRBV6-1 and TRBJ2-5, with unresolved D. V lost 8 bases and J lost 4, with 17 bases in between. Germline loops: CDR1 MNHNS, CDR2 SASEGT. The CDR3 has 14 amino acids.

This clonotype was counted at least ten times. V gene TRBV10-1 combines with J gene TRBJ1-1; D remains unclear. The CDR3 covers 15 residues. The V gene's germline CDR1 is WNHNN and CDR2 SYGVQD (reference sequence). V was shortened by 0 bases and J by 0 bases, with 8 bases between the two germline ends. DNA of the CDR3: TGCGCCAGCAGTGAGTCGCGACAACTGAACACTGAAGCTTTCTTT. It codes for CASSESRQLNTEAFF.

This chain links TRBV19 with TRBJ2-7; a possible D gene is TRBD2 (5 bases). The CDR3 totals 13 residues. Germline CDR1 LNHDA, CDR2 SQIVND (reference sequence). Between the trimmed V and J ends, which lost 1 base and 1 base, there was a span of 5 bases. The CDR3 sequence is CASSIGESYEQYF. Here the CDR3 DNA reads TGTGCCAGTAGTATAGGGGAGTCCTACGAGCAGTACTTC.

This clonotype was recorded at least ten times. This chain uses TRBV27 with TRBJ2-5; D call uncertain. The ends were cut back, 4 bases at V and 0 bases at J, with 9 bases in the middle. This CDR3 region has 14 residues. Germline loops: CDR1 MNHEY, CDR2 SMNVEV (reference sequence). CDR3 sequence: CASSSLADQETQYF. CDR3 bases: TGTGCCAGCAGTTCCCTGGCAGACCAAGAGACCCAGTACTTC.

The chain links TRBV3-1 to TRBJ2-2, with 10 nucleotides matching TRBD1. V lost 3 bases and J lost 5; bases outside the gene matches: 6. Germline lookup yields CDR1 LGHDT and CDR2 YNNKEL (reference sequence). This CDR3 region has 16 residues. The CDR3 here is CASSHEGTGVTGELFF. For the CDR3, the DNA is TGTGCCAGCAGCCACGAAGGGACAGGGGTGACCGGGGAGCTGTTTTTT. Together with reference TRBV3-1 and TRBJ2-2, the CDR3 gives the full variable domain: DTAVSQTPKYLVTQMGNDKSIKCEQNLGHDTMYWYKQDSKKFLKIMFSYNNKELIINETVPNRFSPKSPDKAHLNLHINSLELGDSAVYFCASSHEGTGVTGELFFGEGSRLTVL.

The chain is built from TRBV12-3 or TRBV12-4 and TRBJ1-1; TRBD1 matches at 7 bases. V lost 7 bases, J lost 4 bases, and 12 bases stayed unmatched. The CDR3 totals 15 residues. In nucleotides, the CDR3 is TGTGCCAGCACCCAACGAGAAGGGGGCGGCACTGAAGCTTTCTTT. This gives the protein CASTQREGGGTEAFF.

This clonotype was seen ten or more times. The V and J genes are TRBV5-1 and TRBJ1-2; no definite D call. V was cut by 0 bases and J by 1 base, with 7 bases left in between. This CDR3 region has 14 residues. Per germline, CDR1 SGHRS and CDR2 YFSETQ. The CDR3 nucleotides are TGCGCCAGCAGCTTGGTGGAGGATAACTATGGCTACACCTTC. Its protein product is CASSLVEDNYGYTF.

The chain joins TRBV12-3 or TRBV12-4 to TRBJ2-5; D uncertain. The V and J ends lost 3 bases and 5 bases respectively, with 10 bases between them. The CDR3 runs 13 residues. CDR3 residues: CASSFTSAETQYF. DNA of the CDR3: TGTGCCAGCAGTTTTACGTCTGCGGAGACCCAGTACTTC.

A few counts support this clonotype. The chain has TRBV5-1 and TRBJ2-4, with D perhaps TRBD2 (5 bases). Germline V gene data show CDR1 as SGHRS and CDR2 as YFSETQ. V was clipped by 2 bases and J by 9 bases, with 9 bases between them. The CDR3 spans 12 residues. The CDR3 region has the DNA TGCGCCAGCAGCTTATCGGGGAGCATTCAGTACTTC. Protein: CASSLSGSIQYF.

This clonotype was counted ten times or more. The CDR3 nucleotides are TGCGCCAGCAGCCCATCCCTCTACGAGCAGTACTTC. This gives the protein CASSPSLYEQYF. The rearrangement joins TRBV5-1 to TRBJ2-7; D ambiguous. This CDR3 spans 12 amino acids. Trimming shortened V by 4 bases and J by 3 bases, and 8 bases separated the two germline ends. Per the germline V gene, CDR1 is SGHRS and CDR2 is YFSETQ. The full variable domain, in which reference TRBV5-1 and TRBJ2-7 provide the parts outside the CDR3, is KAGVTQTPRYLIKTRGQQVTLSCSPISGHRSVSWYQQTPGQGLQFLFEYFSETQRNKGNFPGRFSGRQFSNSRSEMNVSTLELGDSALYLCASSPSLYEQYFGPGTRLTVT.